The 29 T cell receptor beta chains listed next were all sequenced from one sample in a study of spatial heterogeneity in lung cancer. Indicated time point: blood at routine non-recurrence follow-up after resection. TCRdb reanalysed the 5' RACE reads using MiXCR and keeps one entry per CDR3 protein. There are some 46,000 distinct CDR3 sequences in the sample; 12% occur only once, and roughly 32% lies in the top ten. Sequencing was performed on PBMCs, taken at follow-up. The source is a male donor with early-stage non-small cell lung cancer.

The chain joins TRBV10-3 to TRBJ2-1; 10 bases align to TRBD2. This CDR3 contains 15 residues. The V gene's germline CDR1 is ENHRY and CDR2 SYGVKD. The ends lost 0 bases at V and 5 bases at J; junction bases unmatched: 1. CDR3 in amino acids: CAISESSGRNNEQFF. CDR3 nucleotides: TGTGCCATCAGTGAGTCTAGCGGGAGGAACAATGAGCAGTTCTTC.

This clonotype was detected many times. This chain uses TRBV23-1 with TRBJ1-4; D unresolved. TRBV23-1 is recorded as an ORF, its role being uncertain. The CDR3 is made up of 12 amino acids. The V end was cut by 6 bases, the J end by 3 bases, with 5 bases between. The CDR3 loop reads CASSPPNEKLFF. CDR3 DNA sequence: TGCGCCAGCAGCCCTCCTAATGAAAAACTGTTTTTT.

This clonotype occurred a few times. The chain has TRBV20-1 and TRBJ2-5, with 11 bases that match TRBD2. Germline-derived CDR1 and CDR2 are DFQATT and SNEGSKA (reference sequence). The CDR3 covers 14 residues. Unmatched junction bases numbered 5, after V lost 4 bases and J lost 4 bases. In nucleotides, the CDR3 is TGCAGTGCTAAAGTAGGACTAGCGGGAGAGACCCAGTACTTC. Protein product: CSAKVGLAGETQYF.

This clonotype was seen more than once but under ten times. CDR3 protein: CASSVEWTAKDTDTQYF. As DNA, the CDR3 is TGTGCCAGCAGCGTAGAATGGACAGCGAAGGACACAGATACGCAGTATTTT. V and J are TRBV9 and TRBJ2-3, with D possibly TRBD1 on 6 matching bases. The CDR3 is 17 residues long. Trimming pared 0 bases from V and 2 bases from J, leaving 16 bases between. Germline V gene data show CDR1 as SGDLS and CDR2 as YYNGEE.

A few counts support this clonotype. This chain connects TRBV5-4 to TRBJ2-3; D remains unclear. The V and J ends lost 2 bases and 4 bases respectively, with 11 bases between them. Germline V lookup: CDR1 SGHNT, CDR2 YYREEE (reference sequence). The CDR3 is made up of 14 amino acids. The CDR3 here is CASSFSRRPDTQYF. CDR3 DNA: TGTGCCAGCAGCTTCTCCCGCCGCCCAGATACGCAGTATTTT. Combining the CDR3 with reference TRBV5-4 and TRBJ2-3 gives the whole variable domain ETGVTQSPTHLIKTRGQQVTLRCSSQSGHNTVSWYQQALGQGPQFIFQYYREEENGRGNFPPRFSGLQFPNYSSELNVNALELDDSALYLCASSFSRRPDTQYFGPGTRLTVL.

This clonotype was recorded at least ten times. The chain employs TRBV7-2 and TRBJ1-1; D uncertain. Germline values: CDR1 SGHTA, CDR2 FQGNSA. The V end lost 3 bases, the J end lost 1 base, and 12 bases lay between the germline ends. This CDR3 is built from 15 residues. The CDR3 region is CASSLWGGSNTEAFF. As DNA, the CDR3 is TGTGCCAGCAGCTTGTGGGGAGGCTCGAACACTGAAGCTTTCTTT.

This clonotype was counted only a few times. V gene TRBV19 combines with J gene TRBJ1-3; the D gene is possibly TRBD1 (6 bases). The CDR3 sequence is 15 residues long. Germline values: CDR1 LNHDA, CDR2 SQIVND (reference sequence). V was trimmed by 7 bases and J by 2 bases, leaving 15 bases between them. The CDR3 region has the DNA TGTGCCAGTACCCGACAGGTCAGCACTGGAAACACCATATATTTT. The encoded protein is CASTRQVSTGNTIYF.

This clonotype was detected ten times or more. J is TRBJ2-7 and V is TRBV10-2; the match to TRBD2 covers 7 bases. The CDR3 is 14 residues long. Germline V gene data show CDR1 as WSHSY and CDR2 as SAAADI. After removal of 4 bases from V and 3 bases from J, the junction contained 6 bases not matched to a gene. CDR3: CASSGPREGYEQYF. The CDR3 DNA follows: TGCGCCAGCAGTGGGCCAAGGGAGGGCTACGAGCAGTACTTC.

This clonotype showed up many times. The CDR3 here is CATGEMGTSHYEQYF. In DNA form, the CDR3 reads TGTGCCACCGGGGAAATGGGGACCTCCCACTACGAGCAGTACTTC. The V and J genes are TRBV7-9 and TRBJ2-7; either TRBD1 or TRBD2 may supply D (5 bases each). The V end was cut by 10 bases, the J end by 3 bases, with 22 bases between. Per the germline V gene, CDR1 is SEHNR and CDR2 is FQNEAQ (reference sequence). This CDR3 region has 15 residues.

This clonotype showed up many times. V and J are TRBV6-2 or TRBV6-3 and TRBJ2-2, with D perhaps matching TRBD2 (5 bases). The CDR3 spans 14 residues. The ends were cut back, 2 bases at V and 6 bases at J, with 10 bases in the middle. The germline V gene has CDR1 MNHEY and CDR2 SVGEGT. The CDR3, as DNA: TGTGCCAGCAGTTACGGCGGGTATTCCGGGGAGCTGTTTTTT. Amino acid sequence: CASSYGGYSGELFF.

V and J are TRBV3-1 and TRBJ2-7; D unclear. Germline loops: CDR1 LGHDT, CDR2 YNNKEL (reference sequence). This CDR3 has 13 residues. V was shortened by 3 bases and J by 2 bases, with 8 bases between the two germline ends. CDR3 residues: CASSHEVPYEQYF. CDR3 coding DNA: TGTGCCAGCAGCCACGAGGTTCCCTACGAGCAGTACTTC.

The chain joins TRBV24-1 to TRBJ2-5; 9 bases fit TRBD1. V shed 5 bases and J 3 bases; nucleotides not matched to a gene: 6. This CDR3 region has 15 residues. CDR1 is KGHDR, CDR2 SFDVKD, per germline. For the CDR3, the DNA is TGTGCCACCAGTGGGGCGGGACAGGGTGAAGAGACCCAGTACTTC. It translates to CATSGAGQGEETQYF.

The chain combines TRBV30 with TRBJ1-4; the D is unclear. V lost 3 bases, J lost 0 bases, and 11 bases lay in between. CDR1 GTSNPN and CDR2 SVGIG come from the germline V gene (reference sequence). The CDR3 runs to 15 residues. CDR3 protein: CAWSPKAATNEKLFF. The CDR3 region has the DNA TGTGCCTGGAGCCCGAAGGCGGCAACTAATGAAAAACTGTTTTTT. Using reference TRBV30 and TRBJ1-4 for the parts outside the CDR3, the full variable domain is SQTIHQWPATLVQPVGSPLSLECTVEGTSNPNLYWYRQAAGRGLQLLFYSVGIGQISSEVPQNLSASRPQDRQFILSSKKLLLSDSGFYLCAWSPKAATNEKLFFGSGTQLSVL.

This chain uses TRBV19 with TRBJ2-3; D not certain. V lost 0 bases and J lost 4, with 8 bases in between. Per germline, CDR1 LNHDA and CDR2 SQIVND (reference sequence). CDR3 length equals 14 residues. CDR3 sequence: CASSIESAADTQYF. CDR3 nucleotide sequence: TGTGCCAGTAGTATAGAAAGCGCAGCAGATACGCAGTATTTT.

V is TRBV15 and J is TRBJ2-2; the match to TRBD1 covers 7 bases. This CDR3 region has 17 residues. Trimming removed 4 bases from V and 0 bases from J; junction bases left unmatched: 8. Germline V lookup: CDR1 LNHNV, CDR2 YYDKDF (reference sequence). CDR3 region: CATSKGTATTNTGELFF. DNA for the CDR3: TGTGCCACCAGCAAGGGGACAGCGACAACGAACACCGGGGAGCTGTTTTTT.

For this clonotype: A junction boundary mismatches the germline segment, possibly from a read error. The chain combines TRBV28 with TRBJ2-5; D is unclear. Germline CDR1 is MDHEN and CDR2 is SYDVKM. The CDR3 totals 13 residues. The CDR3 bases are TGTGCCAGCAGTTTGGTTGGGGATGAGACCAAGTACTTC. Translation: CASSLVGDETKYF.

This clonotype was seen ten or more times. The chain couples TRBV13 to TRBJ2-7; D is perhaps TRBD1 (5 bases). CDR3 length: 15 residues. Trimming cost V 0 bases and J 6 bases, with 15 bases left between them. CDR1 and CDR2 from the germline V gene are PRHDT and FYEKMQ (reference sequence). The CDR3, as DNA: TGTGCCAGCAGCTTAGGAGTTGCGACAGCCTCCGAGCAGTACTTC. Amino acid sequence: CASSLGVATASEQYF.

This clonotype was seen a few times. The chain carries TRBV7-2 and TRBJ2-7; 10 bases match TRBD1. CDR1 and CDR2 from the germline V gene are SGHTA and FQGNSA. The CDR3 covers 16 residues. V shed 7 bases and J 5 bases; nucleotides not matched to a gene: 14. In DNA, the CDR3 is TGTGCCAGCATCCTACAACGGACAGGGGGTCGGGACGAGCAGTACTTC. Translating it yields CASILQRTGGRDEQYF.

This clonotype was detected ten times or more. This rearrangement joins TRBV27 to TRBJ1-5, with D maybe TRBD1 (6 bases). V was pared by 2 bases and J by 4 bases, with 15 bases between. The CDR3 has 16 amino acids. Germline V gives CDR1 MNHEY, CDR2 SMNVEV (reference sequence). CDR3 sequence: CASSLMPGHQNQPQHF. DNA of the CDR3: TGTGCCAGCAGTTTAATGCCGGGACACCAGAATCAGCCCCAGCATTTT.

This clonotype showed up many times. The genes are TRBV4-3 and TRBJ1-5, with unresolved D. The V end lost 0 bases, the J end lost 2 bases, and 14 bases lay between the germline ends. The germline gives CDR1 LGHNA, CDR2 YSLEER. The CDR3 is 17 residues long. The CDR3 spells CASSQDSRGYGNQPQHF. The DNA for the CDR3 is TGCGCCAGCAGCCAAGATAGTAGAGGGTATGGCAATCAGCCCCAGCATTTT.

This clonotype was counted ten times or more. J is TRBJ2-5 and V is TRBV5-1, with 10 bases lining up with TRBD2. The CDR3 spans 15 residues. Trimming removed 2 bases from V and 6 bases from J; junction bases left unmatched: 7. CDR1 and CDR2 from the germline V gene are SGHRS and YFSETQ. Here the CDR3 DNA reads TGCGCCAGCAGCTTTCAGAGCGGGAGGGAACAGACCCAGTACTTC. This gives the protein CASSFQSGREQTQYF.

This clonotype was observed at least ten times. The DNA for the CDR3 is TGTGCCACCACAGGAGCCCCCCAAGAGACCCAGTACTTC. Translation gives CATTGAPQETQYF. The gene calls are TRBV6-2 or TRBV6-3 and TRBJ2-5, with a tentative D call TRBD1 (5 bases). Germline V gene sequence: CDR1 MNHEY, CDR2 SVGEGT. This CDR3 spans 13 amino acids. V gave up 10 bases and J gave up 1 base, with 13 bases separating them.

This clonotype showed up many times. The chain joins TRBV9 to TRBJ1-1, with a possible D match to TRBD1 (5 bases). The germline V gene encodes CDR1 SGDLS and CDR2 YYNGEE. The ends were cut back, 0 bases at V and 12 bases at J, with 12 bases in the middle. The CDR3 covers 12 residues. The CDR3 region is CASSVEGRTTFF. Written as DNA, the CDR3 is TGTGCCAGCAGCGTAGAGGGGAGGACGACTTTCTTT.

This clonotype was observed many times. CDR3 sequence (DNA): TGTGCCAGCAGCCAATCCGGGACAGGGGCATCCTATGGCTACACCTTC. Translation gives CASSQSGTGASYGYTF. This chain uses TRBV9 with TRBJ1-2; TRBD1 matches 10 bases. After removal of 4 bases from V and 4 bases from J, the junction contained 10 bases not matched to a gene. This CDR3 has 16 residues. Germline values: CDR1 SGDLS, CDR2 YYNGEE.

This clonotype was found many times. The V call is TRBV28, the J call TRBJ1-6; D is uncertain. CDR3 length equals 13 residues. The V end was cut by 9 bases, the J end by 8 bases, with 14 bases between. Germline V gene data show CDR1 as MDHEN and CDR2 as SYDVKM. The CDR3 DNA reads TGTGCCAGTCGAGGGTTTCGGGATTCACCCCTCCACTTT. It encodes CASRGFRDSPLHF. Full variable domain (rest looked up from reference TRBV28 and TRBJ1-6): DVKVTQSSRYLVKRTGEKVFLECVQDMDHENMFWYRQDPGLGLRLIYFSYDVKMKEKGDIPEGYSVSREKKERFSLILESASTNQTSMYLCASRGFRDSPLHFGNGTRLTVT.

This clonotype has more than one count but fewer than ten. The rearrangement links TRBV7-2 to TRBJ2-2, with D uncertain. Per the germline V gene, CDR1 is SGHTA and CDR2 is FQGNSA. Trimming removed 6 bases at V and 1 base at J, with 9 bases between. The CDR3 totals 14 residues. CDR3 residues: CASSPDGNTGELFF. DNA of the CDR3: TGTGCCAGCAGTCCTGACGGGAACACCGGGGAGCTGTTTTTT.

The sample holds a few counts of this clonotype. This chain connects TRBV3-1 to TRBJ2-5, with a tentative D call TRBD1 (5 bases). CDR3 length equals 16 residues. Deletions cut 1 base from V and 0 bases from J, with 12 bases between. Per the germline V gene, CDR1 is LGHDT and CDR2 is YNNKEL (reference sequence). CDR3 DNA: TGTGCCAGCAGCCAAGTCAGGACACCGAACCAAGAGACCCAGTACTTC. It specifies CASSQVRTPNQETQYF.

This clonotype was counted at least ten times. This chain links TRBV5-1 with TRBJ2-3; TRBD2 aligns across 8 bases. CDR3 size: 16 residues. Germline V gene lookup returns CDR1 SGHRS and CDR2 YFSETQ. V gave up 4 bases and J gave up 3 bases; unmatched junction bases: 10. The CDR3 coding sequence is TGCGCCAGCAGCCGCGTCGCTGCGGGAGGAACAGATACGCAGTATTTT. Translating gives CASSRVAAGGTDTQYF. The entire variable domain, with the rest obtained from reference TRBV5-1 and TRBJ2-3, is as follows: KAGVTQTPRYLIKTRGQQVTLSCSPISGHRSVSWYQQTPGQGLQFLFEYFSETQRNKGNFPGRFSGRQFSNSRSEMNVSTLELGDSALYLCASSRVAAGGTDTQYFGPGTRLTVL.

This clonotype came up a few times. This chain connects TRBV27 to TRBJ1-1; D is unresolved. Trimming cost V 2 bases and J 1 base, with 5 bases left between them. In germline, CDR1 is MNHEY, CDR2 SMNVEV (reference sequence). The CDR3 is 13 residues long. The CDR3 loop is CASSLKGNTEAFF. As DNA, the CDR3 is TGTGCCAGCAGTTTAAAAGGGAACACTGAAGCTTTCTTT.